Listed below are T cell receptor beta chains from one sample, sequenced in a study of cytomegalovirus exposure and HLA in healthy donors. Clones were sequenced by immunoSEQ multiplex PCR, and TCRdb holds only the in-frame ones, with some missing. The table records under 200,000 clones, roughly four fifths of them present only once. The sequenced sample was PBMCs. These receptors all stem from a woman younger than 35 in good health and CMV-seronegative. CDR3s include the opening cysteine and the closing phenylalanine or tryptophan. A D gene is named only where the DNA matches it firmly. Size values are once, few and many counts, or a class for expanded clones, and some rows have none.

V	J	D	size	DNA	CDR3
TRBV28	TRBJ2-7	TRBD1	NA	TGTGCCAGCAGTGCCGGGACAGTATACGAGCAGTACTTC	CASSAGTVYEQYF
TRBV25-1	TRBJ1-5	NA	NA	TGTGCCAGCAGTGTAACAGGGAGCAATCAGCCCCAGCATTTT	CASSVTGSNQPQHF
TRBV30	TRBJ2-1	NA	NA	TGTGCCTGGAGTCCGGGGGCTAGCGTTCCCGGGGGGACCTACAATGAGCAGTTCTTC	CAWSPGASVPGGTYNEQFF
TRBV7-2	TRBJ1-5	TRBD1	NA	TGTGCCAGCAGCTTGGACAGGGATCAGCCCCAGCATTTT	CASSLDRDQPQHF
TRBV28	TRBJ2-7	TRBD2	NA	TGTGCCAGCAGTTTTAAAGGACTAGCGGACTACGAGCAGTACTTC	CASSFKGLADYEQYF
TRBV28	TRBJ2-5	TRBD1	NA	TGTGCCAGCAGTTTTTGGCAGGGGGCCGAAGAGACCCAGTACTTC	CASSFWQGAEETQYF
TRBV5-6	TRBJ2-7	TRBD1	NA	TGTGCCAGCAGCTTCGGGACAGGGTCAGACGAGCAGTACTTC	CASSFGTGSDEQYF
TRBV11-3	TRBJ1-2	TRBD1	NA	TGTGCCAGCAGCCCTAGACAGGGGGAAACCCCTAACTATGGCTACACCTTC	CASSPRQGETPNYGYTF
TRBV13	TRBJ2-1	NA	NA	TGTGCCAGCAGCTTAGGCGATAGCGGCTTCCAAACGAATGAGCAGTTCTTC	CASSLGDSGFQTNEQFF
TRBV5-1	TRBJ1-1	NA	NA	TGCGCCAGCAGCTTGGGCCATAGAGAAGCTTTCTTT	CASSLGHREAFF
TRBV4-3	TRBJ2-1	TRBD2	NA	TGCGCCAGCAGCCAATGGGGAGGGTTGCGGAGTGAGCAGTTCTTC	CASSQWGGLRSEQFF
TRBV29-1	TRBJ1-4	NA	few	TGCAGCGTACAACAGACAGGCGGCCGGGAAAAACTGTTTTTT	CSVQQTGGREKLFF
TRBV5-1	TRBJ2-2	NA	NA	TGCGCCAGCAACCAGGACTCCGGCGGGGAGCTGTTTTTT	CASNQDSGGELFF
TRBV19	TRBJ2-3	NA	NA	TGTGCCAGTAGGGGCCAACAGTGGTTGGTGAATACGCAGTATTTT	CASRGQQWLVNTQYF
TRBV7-9	TRBJ2-1	TRBD2	NA	TGTGCCAGCGGGAGACTAGCGGGAGGGCCGACTACTGAGCAGTTCTTC	CASGRLAGGPTTEQFF
TRBV5-5	TRBJ2-3	TRBD2	NA	TGTGCCAGCAGCTCGGGGGGGGGCACAGATACGCAGTATTTT	CASSSGGGTDTQYF
TRBV27	TRBJ1-3	TRBD1	NA	TGTGCCAGCAGTTCACAGGGGAGTAACACCATATATTTT	CASSSQGSNTIYF
TRBV7-8	TRBJ2-2	TRBD1	NA	TGTGCCAGCAGCCCCAGACAGGGGAGCACCGGGGAGCTGTTTTTT	CASSPRQGSTGELFF
TRBV6-6	TRBJ2-7	TRBD1	NA	TGTGCCAGCACCCCCGGACAGGGGAACTCCTACGAGCAGTACTTC	CASTPGQGNSYEQYF
TRBV5-1	TRBJ2-5	NA	NA	TGCGCCAGCAGCTTGGCCCCAGCGTCCCGAGAGACCCAGTACTTC	CASSLAPASRETQYF
TRBV7-8	TRBJ2-5	TRBD2	NA	TGTGCCAGCAGCTTTTTCCGGACTAGCGGGAGGGAAGAGACCCAGTACTTC	CASSFFRTSGREETQYF
TRBV28	TRBJ1-2	TRBD1	NA	TGTGCCAGCAGTCAGAATCCCGGGACAGGGGGTTGGGGCTATGGCTACACCTTC	CASSQNPGTGGWGYGYTF
TRBV2	TRBJ1-2	NA	NA	TGTGCCAGCAGTGAAACAGGAAACTATGGCTACACCTTC	CASSETGNYGYTF
TRBV7-9	TRBJ1-1	NA	NA	TGTGCCAGCAGCTTAGGAGAGGGCCCCCCTTTCTTT	CASSLGEGPPFF
TRBV6-1	TRBJ1-5	NA	once	TGTGCCAGCAGCGAGGGGGGGGCTGGCAATCAGCCCCAGCATTTT	CASSEGGAGNQPQHF
TRBV13	TRBJ2-2	TRBD2	NA	TGTGCCAGCAGCAGAGGACTAGCGGGTACTACGGCCGGGGAGCTGTTTTTT	CASSRGLAGTTAGELFF
TRBV7-9	TRBJ1-2	NA	NA	TGTGCCAGCAGTTACCAGGGAGGCTATGGCTACACCTTC	CASSYQGGYGYTF
TRBV25-1	TRBJ1-2	NA	NA	TGTGCCAGCAGTGCGGACTTGGGGTATGGCTACACCTTC	CASSADLGYGYTF
TRBV6-6	TRBJ2-3	NA	NA	TGTGCCAGCAGTTACAGGGAGCAAGATACGCAGTATTTT	CASSYREQDTQYF
TRBV5-6	TRBJ1-1	NA	few	TGTGCCAGCAGCTTGGGGTTAGGGGAATACACTGAAGCTTTCTTT	CASSLGLGEYTEAFF
TRBV9	TRBJ2-1	TRBD2	NA	TGTGCCAGCAGCGTAGCTCAGCCGCTAGCGGGAGCGAGGTATGAGCAGTTCTTC	CASSVAQPLAGARYEQFF
TRBV27	TRBJ2-4	TRBD1	once	TGTGCCAGCAGTCCCGGCGGGACAGGGGGGGCCAAAAACATTCAGTACTTC	CASSPGGTGGAKNIQYF
TRBV4-1	TRBJ2-1	NA	NA	TGCGCCAGCAGCCAAGGGGGCCTACCGTTATACAATGAGCAGTTCTTC	CASSQGGLPLYNEQFF
TRBV7-9	TRBJ1-2	NA	NA	TGTGCCAGCAGCCCCACACCCTCGTCTAACTATGGCTACACCTTC	CASSPTPSSNYGYTF
TRBV28	TRBJ1-1	NA	NA	TGTGCCAGCAGGGAGTTCACTGAAGCTTTCTTT	CASREFTEAFF